Following are 8 T cell receptor beta chains from one sample sequenced in a study of T cells in Graves' hyperthyroidism and ophthalmopathy. RNA transcripts gave rise to amplified TCR beta CDR3 regions. First-round RT-PCR of the TCR CDR3 relied on the HTBI primer set. Using its own MiXCR run on the multiplex PCR reads, TCRdb lists one record per CDR3 protein. The sample consists of over 500,000 distinct CDR3 sequences, roughly 15% of them appearing once. The specimen was blood. These receptors all stem from a woman aged 18-30 years with Graves' ophthalmopathy.

At least ten counts were recorded for this clonotype. The genes are TRBV6-1 and TRBJ2-2; tentative D call: TRBD1 (6 bases). Trimming shortened V by 5 bases and J by 0 bases, and 13 bases separated the two germline ends. The CDR3 runs 16 residues. Per germline, CDR1 MNHNS and CDR2 SASEGT. The CDR3 DNA is TGTGCCAGCAGTTCGGACAGCCTTACGAACACCGGGGAGCTGTTTTTT. It codes for CASSSDSLTNTGELFF.

CDR3 sequence: CASSQDSRGWLNEQFF. For the CDR3, the DNA is TGCGCCAGCAGCCAAGACTCCCGGGGTTGGCTCAATGAGCAGTTCTTC. The genes are TRBV4-1 and TRBJ2-1; D is perhaps TRBD2 (5 bases). Germline V gene lookup returns CDR1 MGHRA and CDR2 YSYEKL. The CDR3 spans 16 residues. Trimming removed 0 bases from V and 6 bases from J, with 15 bases in between.

This clonotype was observed at least ten times. The V and J genes are TRBV28 and TRBJ1-1; maybe TRBD1 (5 bases). The CDR3 length is 14 residues. Germline-derived CDR1 and CDR2 are MDHEN and SYDVKM. Trimming left V 0 bases short and J 4 bases short, with 9 bases between. The CDR3 loop reads CASSLWAGSTEAFF. DNA of the CDR3: TGTGCCAGCAGTTTATGGGCAGGGAGCACTGAAGCTTTCTTT.

This clonotype was seen at least ten times. The chain couples TRBV7-2 to TRBJ2-4; D is uncertain. The CDR3 is 14 amino acids. The germline gives CDR1 SGHTA, CDR2 FQGNSA. Trimming cost V 3 bases and J 0 bases, with 6 bases left between them. CDR3 protein: CASSLEIAKNIQYF. The CDR3 DNA is TGTGCCAGCAGCTTGGAGATAGCCAAAAACATTCAGTACTTC.

This clonotype was counted ten times or more. The rearrangement joins TRBV6-7 to TRBJ1-2; D is ambiguous. TRBV6-7 has ORF status, its function being uncertain. V lost 2 bases and J 4 bases, leaving 20 bases between the germline ends. The CDR3 runs 17 residues. The CDR3 loop is CASSYPPPWGQLYGYTF. Written as DNA, the CDR3 is TGTGCCAGCAGTTACCCCCCCCCGTGGGGTCAGCTCTATGGCTACACCTTC.

This clonotype occurred many times. This chain links TRBV11-2 with TRBJ1-1; perhaps TRBD1 as D (5 bases). The V gene lost 5 bases and the J gene lost 6 bases, with 10 bases spanning the gap. The germline CDR1 and CDR2 sequences are SGHAT and FQNNGV. The CDR3 runs to 12 residues. The CDR3 DNA follows: TGTGCCAGCAGCCAAGGGGCTCCTGAAGCTTTCTTT. Its translation is CASSQGAPEAFF.

V usage is TRBV27 and J usage is TRBJ1-5, with D tentatively TRBD1 (5 bases). The germline CDR1 and CDR2 sequences are MNHEY and SMNVEV (reference sequence). Trimming pared 6 bases from V and 1 base from J, leaving 13 bases between. This CDR3 comprises 15 residues. This CDR3 is CASRSRVGSNQPQHF. CDR3 nucleotide sequence: TGTGCCAGCAGATCCAGGGTAGGGAGCAATCAGCCCCAGCATTTT.

The rearrangement links TRBV10-2 to TRBJ1-2; D call uncertain. Trimming took off 2 bases at V and 6 bases at J, with 13 bases between the two ends. The germline gives CDR1 WSHSY, CDR2 SAAADI. The CDR3 contains 14 residues. CDR3 bases: TGCGCCAGCAGTGAGCGTATAGGTCAGGATGGCTACACCTTC. Its translation is CASSERIGQDGYTF.